The 32 T cell receptor beta chains below all came from one sample that was sequenced in a study of HIV-infected patients and healthy controls. TCRdb itself ran the 5' RACE reads through MiXCR, one entry per CDR3 protein. This table holds approximately 67,000 distinct CDR3 sequences, roughly 16% found once. Sequenced: CD4+ T cells from blood. The receptors come from a human donor in good health.

This clonotype turned up a few times. V gene TRBV29-1 combines with J gene TRBJ1-2; 8 positions match TRBD1. Germline trimming cut 5 bases from V and 4 bases from J; bases unmatched to any gene: 9. In germline, CDR1 is SQVTM, CDR2 ANQGSEA. The CDR3 spans 14 residues. The DNA for the CDR3 is TGCAGCGTTATCACATCAGGACAGGGCTATGGCTACACCTTC. Protein: CSVITSGQGYGYTF.

The chain combines TRBV6-6 with TRBJ2-3, with a tentative D call TRBD2 (5 bases). V lost 5 bases and J 14 bases, leaving 23 bases between the germline ends. The germline gives CDR1 MNHNY, CDR2 SVGAGI (reference sequence). The CDR3 has 14 residues. CDR3 nucleotides: TGTGCCAGCAGTCCGCTCTTAAATGGGCCAGGAGGGTATTTT. Its translation: CASSPLLNGPGGYF.

The sample holds many counts of this clonotype. The chain combines TRBV18 with TRBJ1-1; D is perhaps TRBD1 (6 bases). Germline V gives CDR1 KGHSH, CDR2 LQKENI. V was clipped by 6 bases and J by 6 bases, with 17 bases between them. This CDR3 spans 14 amino acids. Written as DNA, the CDR3 is TGTGCCAGCTCGCCCGTTTTCTCAGGGGCTGAAGCTTTCTTT. Amino acid sequence: CASSPVFSGAEAFF.

This clonotype was counted at least ten times. This chain links TRBV6-5 with TRBJ1-4, with a weak D call TRBD1 (6 bases). CDR3 length: 12 amino acids. V was shortened by 6 bases and J by 14 bases, with 16 bases between the two germline ends. The germline V gene has CDR1 MNHEY and CDR2 SVGAGI. The CDR3 is CASSSSGGVLFF. The CDR3, as DNA: TGTGCCAGCAGCAGCTCGGGGGGCGTGCTGTTTTTT.

A few counts support this clonotype. V usage is TRBV7-2 and J usage is TRBJ2-5; 7 positions match TRBD2. V shed 5 bases, J shed 3 bases, and the junction held 6 bases outside the gene matches. CDR1 is SGHTA and CDR2 is FQGNSA in the germline V gene. The CDR3 runs to 14 residues. The CDR3 DNA follows: TGTGCCAGCAGCGATGGACTAGGAAAAGAGACCCAGTACTTC. Protein sequence: CASSDGLGKETQYF. Full variable domain (outside the CDR3, taken from reference TRBV7-2 and TRBJ2-5): GAGVSQSPSNKVTEKGKDVELRCDPISGHTALYWYRQSLGQGLEFLIYFQGNSAPDKSGLPSDRFSAERTGGSVSTLTIQRTQQEDSAVYLCASSDGLGKETQYFGPGTRLLVL.

CDR3 amino acids: CSAIAPAYSYNEQFF. For the CDR3, the DNA is TGCAGTGCTATTGCTCCAGCGTACTCCTACAATGAGCAGTTCTTC. The chain recombines TRBV20-1 with TRBJ2-1, with no clear D. The CDR3 is 15 amino acids. Germline V gene data show CDR1 as DFQATT and CDR2 as SNEGSKA (reference sequence). Trimming took 4 bases from V and 0 from J, leaving 13 bases between them.

This clonotype has a handful of counts. The rearrangement uses TRBV30 and TRBJ2-3; perhaps TRBD2 as D (6 bases). CDR1 and CDR2 from the germline V gene are GTSNPN and SVGIG (reference sequence). The CDR3 is 13 residues long. V shed 3 bases and J shed 6 bases, with 13 bases lying between them. This chain's CDR3 is CAWRSSGRDTQYF. The CDR3 nucleotides are TGTGCCTGGAGGTCCAGCGGGCGTGATACGCAGTATTTT.

This clonotype was detected only a few times. The rearrangement joins TRBV5-6 to TRBJ1-6; maybe TRBD1 (6 bases). This CDR3 is built from 15 residues. Per germline, CDR1 SGHDT and CDR2 YYEEEE. The V gene lost 6 bases and the J gene lost 2 bases, with 12 bases spanning the gap. The CDR3 loop is CASNPRGAYNSPLHF. CDR3 DNA: TGTGCCAGCAACCCCAGGGGCGCCTATAATTCACCCCTCCACTTT.

A few counts support this clonotype. This chain links TRBV6-5 with TRBJ1-4, with D hard to call. The germline V gene encodes CDR1 MNHEY and CDR2 SVGAGI. This CDR3 comprises 15 residues. Deletions cut 0 bases from V and 8 bases from J, with 13 bases between. The CDR3 is CASSYSSGFGEKLFF. CDR3 DNA sequence: TGTGCCAGCAGTTACTCGTCGGGGTTTGGCGAAAAACTGTTTTTT.

This clonotype came up a few times. This chain connects TRBV6-5 to TRBJ2-7, with D maybe TRBD1 (6 bases). Trimming stripped 2 bases from V and 4 bases from J, with 15 bases between. The CDR3 extends over 15 amino acids. Germline CDR1 is MNHEY and CDR2 is SVGAGI. Here the CDR3 reads CASSYRRGPGYEQYF. The CDR3 DNA sequence: TGTGCCAGCAGTTACCGCAGGGGCCCAGGATACGAGCAGTACTTC.

This chain connects TRBV6-2 or TRBV6-3 to TRBJ1-1; D gene uncertain. The CDR3 extends over 18 amino acids. V was cut by 0 bases and J by 1 base, with 18 bases left in between. Germline CDR1 MNHEY, CDR2 SVGEGT. Here the CDR3 reads CASSYSIGRRPTNTEAFF. DNA for the CDR3: TGTGCCAGCAGTTACTCGATCGGGAGGAGACCAACGAACACTGAAGCTTTCTTT.

This clonotype was seen at least ten times. The chain links TRBV5-1 to TRBJ2-3; D is perhaps TRBD1 or TRBD2 (5 bases each). CDR1 and CDR2 from the germline V gene are SGHRS and YFSETQ. V lost 2 bases, J lost 4 bases, and 8 bases lay in between. The CDR3 consists of 13 residues. CDR3 sequence (DNA): TGCGCCAGCAGCTTCCCGGGGCCAGATACGCAGTATTTT. Translating gives CASSFPGPDTQYF.

This chain connects TRBV5-1 to TRBJ1-4; the D gene is possibly TRBD1 (6 bases). The CDR3 has 15 residues. Trimming shortened V by 0 bases and J by 8 bases, and 14 bases separated the two germline ends. The germline V gene has CDR1 SGHRS and CDR2 YFSETQ. The CDR3 bases are TGCGCCAGCAGCTTGGTAATAGGGGGGAACGAAAAACTGTTTTTT. Translated, it gives CASSLVIGGNEKLFF.

This chain uses TRBV9 with TRBJ2-7; TRBD1 agrees at 7 bases. From germline, CDR1 is SGDLS and CDR2 YYNGEE. Unmatched junction bases numbered 10, after V lost 2 bases and J lost 5 bases. CDR3 size: 15 residues. CDR3 region: CASSVRPGQSHEQYF. DNA of the CDR3: TGTGCCAGCAGCGTTAGGCCGGGACAGAGCCACGAGCAGTACTTC.

This clonotype was found many times. This chain links TRBV20-1 with TRBJ2-1; TRBD2 agrees at 13 bases. CDR3 length: 15 residues. J lost 9 bases, V lost 2 bases, and 7 bases had no gene match. The germline V gene has CDR1 DFQATT and CDR2 SNEGSKA (reference sequence). The CDR3 region has the DNA TGCAGTGCTAGATCGAGACTAGCGGGAGGTACTGAGCAGTTCTTC. Residues: CSARSRLAGGTEQFF.

In its sample, this clonotype is large. This sequence joins TRBV23-1 and TRBJ2-5; TRBD1 matches at 8 bases. TRBV23-1 is labeled an ORF, and its function is uncertain. Losses at the gene ends were 3 bases for V and 5 bases for J; bases not matched to a gene: 8. The CDR3 covers 15 residues. The DNA for the CDR3 is TGCGCCAGCAGTCACGCAGGGGGCGAGGTGGAGACCCAGTACTTC. Translating it yields CASSHAGGEVETQYF.

This clonotype was observed a few times. This chain uses TRBV2 with TRBJ1-2, with a weak D call TRBD1 (5 bases). The germline V gene has CDR1 SNHLY and CDR2 FYNNEI. This CDR3 has 13 residues. Trimming took 10 bases from V and 2 from J, leaving 14 bases between them. The CDR3 DNA is TGTGCCACTAGACAGAAGGTCAACTATGGCTACACCTTC. This encodes CATRQKVNYGYTF.

The rearrangement uses TRBV7-9 and TRBJ1-5; unclear D gene. V lost 3 bases and J lost 1, with 7 bases in between. From germline, CDR1 is SEHNR and CDR2 FQNEAQ (reference sequence). The CDR3 consists of 14 residues. In nucleotides, the CDR3 is TGTGCCAGCAGCTTTTCGACGAGCAATCAGCCCCAGCATTTT. The encoded protein is CASSFSTSNQPQHF.

The chain has TRBV29-1 and TRBJ2-3; D tentatively fits TRBD1 or TRBD2 (5 bases each). Germline V lookup: CDR1 SQVTM, CDR2 ANQGSEA. V was shortened by 4 bases and J by 2 bases, with 13 bases between the two germline ends. The CDR3 contains 14 residues. CDR3 sequence reads: CSVASGRITDTQYF. Here the CDR3 DNA reads TGCAGCGTTGCGTCAGGGAGAATCACAGATACGCAGTATTTT.

J is TRBJ2-3 and V is TRBV7-2, with 9 bases that match TRBD2. V lost 5 bases to trimming and J lost 7 bases; unmatched junction nucleotides: 22. CDR1 and CDR2 from the germline V gene are SGHTA and FQGNSA. The CDR3 is made up of 19 amino acids. CDR3 coding DNA: TGTGCCAGCAGCCGAACATACTTAGGAAGTAGCGGGGGACGAAATACGCAGTATTTT. Translation: CASSRTYLGSSGGRNTQYF.

A word on this clonotype: A much larger clone differs by one base, so this may be a read error. This chain uses TRBV3-1 with TRBJ1-4; D is unresolved. V lost 3 bases to trimming and J lost 8 bases, with 16 bases between them. The CDR3 sequence is 15 residues long. The germline CDR1 and CDR2 sequences are LGHDT and YNNKEL (reference sequence). CDR3: CASSHGSGVGEKLFF. The CDR3 DNA reads as TGTGCCAGCAGCCACGGGAGCGGGGTCGGGGAAAAACTGTTTTTT.

The V and J genes are TRBV2 and TRBJ1-1; no definite D call. CDR3 length: 14 residues. The V gene lost 4 bases and the J gene lost 2 bases, with 11 bases spanning the gap. Germline CDR1 SNHLY, CDR2 FYNNEI. The CDR3 DNA follows: TGTGCCAGCAGTGCGCCAGGTTATAACACTGAAGCTTTCTTT. It specifies CASSAPGYNTEAFF.

The CDR3 sequence: CASSIPGQGQTQYF. The CDR3, as DNA: TGTGCCAGTAGTATCCCCGGACAGGGGCAGACCCAGTACTTC. This chain uses TRBV19 with TRBJ2-5; 9 positions match TRBD1. Unmatched junction bases numbered 5, after V lost 3 bases and J lost 6 bases. This CDR3 region has 14 residues. Germline lookup yields CDR1 LNHDA and CDR2 SQIVND (reference sequence). The full variable domain, completed using reference TRBV19 and TRBJ2-5, is DGGITQSPKYLFRKEGQNVTLSCEQNLNHDAMYWYRQDPGQGLRLIYYSQIVNDFQKGDIAEGYSVSREKKESFPLTVTSAQKNPTAFYLCASSIPGQGQTQYFGPGTRLLVL.

This clonotype was counted ten times or more. The chain uses TRBV6-2 or TRBV6-3 and TRBJ2-3, with D perhaps TRBD2 (6 bases). Germline V gene data show CDR1 as MNHEY and CDR2 as SVGEGT. V lost 2 bases, J lost 11 bases, and 20 bases lay in between. This CDR3 has 15 residues. The CDR3 protein is CASSYEPRLVQQQYF. As DNA, the CDR3 is TGTGCCAGCAGTTACGAACCCCGACTAGTCCAGCAGCAGTATTTT.

This clonotype was found a few times. The rearrangement joins TRBV7-2 to TRBJ1-1; 7 positions match TRBD1. Per the germline V gene, CDR1 is SGHTA and CDR2 is FQGNSA. V gave up 2 bases and J gave up 9 bases; unmatched junction bases: 12. There are 15 residues in the CDR3. This CDR3 is CASSLRGQDADQAFF. CDR3 in DNA: TGTGCCAGCAGCTTAAGGGGGCAGGACGCTGATCAAGCTTTCTTT.

This clonotype was seen repeatedly, ten times or more. CDR3 protein: CATSRGTGENIQYF. In DNA, the CDR3 is TGTGCCACCAGCAGAGGGACAGGGGAAAACATTCAGTACTTC. The J gene is TRBJ2-4, the V gene TRBV15, with 9 bases matching TRBD1. V lost 1 base, J lost 5 bases, and 0 bases stayed unmatched. Germline-derived CDR1 and CDR2 are LNHNV and YYDKDF (reference sequence). This CDR3 is 14 amino acids long.

This clonotype has only a few counts. The V gene is TRBV4-2, the J gene TRBJ2-7; 11 bases fit TRBD2. The V gene's germline CDR1 is LGHNA and CDR2 YNFKEQ. V trimming: 4 bases; J trimming: 5 bases; junction bases outside the gene matches: 10. This CDR3 has 16 amino acids. CDR3 region: CASSPPLAGGVDEQYF. The CDR3 nucleotides read TGTGCCAGCAGCCCCCCCTTAGCGGGGGGGGTTGACGAGCAGTACTTC.

This clonotype was seen at least ten times. The V gene is TRBV20-1, the J gene TRBJ2-3, with 8 bases identical to TRBD2. V shed 1 base and J 0 bases; nucleotides not matched to a gene: 6. Germline V gene sequence: CDR1 DFQATT, CDR2 SNEGSKA (reference sequence). This CDR3 comprises 16 residues. CDR3 DNA sequence: TGCAGTGCTAGAGTCCGGCTAGCGGGCAGCACAGATACGCAGTATTTT. Amino acids: CSARVRLAGSTDTQYF.

This clonotype was observed a few times. The rearrangement joins TRBV24-1 to TRBJ2-1, with 16 nucleotides matching TRBD2. The CDR3 is 18 residues long. Trimming removed 2 bases from V and 5 bases from J; junction bases left unmatched: 5. Germline CDR1 is KGHDR and CDR2 is SFDVKD. The CDR3 loop is CATSDWGLAGGPDNEQFF. In nucleotides, the CDR3 is TGTGCCACCAGTGATTGGGGACTAGCGGGAGGGCCTGACAATGAGCAGTTCTTC.

This clonotype was counted a few times. J is TRBJ2-3 and V is TRBV27; D is unresolved. V dropped 4 bases and J dropped 1 base, with 9 bases sitting between them. Germline V lookup: CDR1 MNHEY, CDR2 SMNVEV (reference sequence). The CDR3 runs to 14 residues. Written as DNA, the CDR3 is TGTGCCAGCAGTTGGGCTATCGGCACAGATACGCAGTATTTT. It encodes CASSWAIGTDTQYF.

The table lists this clonotype with a count of one. The chain is built from TRBV19 and TRBJ2-2; D is undetermined. V gave up 3 bases and J gave up 1 base, with 9 bases separating them. Germline V gene lookup returns CDR1 LNHDA and CDR2 SQIVND (reference sequence). The CDR3 runs to 15 residues. The CDR3 loop is CASSIVWGNTGELFF. Written as DNA, the CDR3 is TGTGCCAGTAGTATCGTCTGGGGGAACACCGGGGAGCTGTTTTTT.

This clonotype was counted at least ten times. The V and J genes are TRBV18 and TRBJ1-1; D remains unclear. Between the trimmed V and J ends, which lost 6 bases and 1 base, there was a span of 9 bases. The CDR3 contains 13 residues. Germline V gene data show CDR1 as KGHSH and CDR2 as LQKENI. The chain's CDR3 is CASSSAGNTEAFF. CDR3 DNA: TGTGCCAGCTCTTCAGCAGGGAACACTGAAGCTTTCTTT.